This T cell receptor beta chain was recovered during a study of T cells in Graves' hyperthyroidism and ophthalmopathy. There were TCR beta CDR3 regions amplified from RNA transcripts. Primed by the HTBI set, a first-round RT-PCR was run on the TCR CDR3. TCRdb re-analysed the multiplex PCR reads in MiXCR, keeping a single row per CDR3 protein. The sample has 490,000 or so distinct CDR3 sequences, 22% seen once. This clonotype appeared many times. Sequencing was performed on blood. This TCR was sampled from a woman in her 70s with Graves' ophthalmopathy.

The CDR3 loop reads CASSVGGVEQYF. CDR3 DNA: TGTGCCAGCAGTGTAGGCGGGGTGGAGCAGTACTTC. The V gene is TRBV2, the J gene TRBJ2-7, with a weak D call TRBD2 (6 bases). The CDR3 length is 12 residues. Germline V gene lookup returns CDR1 SNHLY and CDR2 FYNNEI. Trimming stripped 4 bases from V and 7 bases from J, with 11 bases between.